This TCR beta chain was obtained from a study of CXCR3-negative and CXCR3-positive naive CD8 T cells. Naive CD8+ T cells had a CD45RO-CCR7+CD27+CD95- phenotype. 5' RACE that incorporated UMI labels was used to prepare the TRB cDNA libraries. TCRdb re-called the 5' RACE reads, yielding one record per CDR3 amino acid sequence without DNA. This sample lists about 58,000 distinct CDR3 sequences; its ten largest clones have approximately 0.42%. CDR3 length equals 16 residues. CDR1 and CDR2 from the germline V gene are SGHDN and FVKESK. The chain links TRBV14 to TRBJ2-7; there is no DNA to check the TCRdb D call of TRBD1. The sequencing sample was made of naive CXCR3- CD8+ T cells from blood. Regarding subset: CD45RO-CCR7+CD27+CD95- naive CD8+ T cells lacking CXCR3 (TNR3-). This sequence originates from a human donor in good health. Some clones in this sample may be carry-over from other donors' samples. The CDR3 loop is CASSQELQGDTYEQYF. Complete variable domain (other parts from reference TRBV14 and TRBJ2-7): EAGVTQFPSHSVIEKGQTVTLRCDPISGHDNLYWYRRVMGKEIKFLLHFVKESKQDESGMPNNRFLAERTGGTYSTLKVQPAELEDSGVYFCASSQELQGDTYEQYFGPGTRLTVT.